This T cell receptor (beta chain) was sequenced for a study of metastatic and nonmetastatic thyroid tumors. Study-wide background: The comparison covered peripheral blood and tumor or nodule tissue in malignant and benign thyroid patients.

This clone has ten or more counts. Patients were all untreated before their thyroid surgery. In germline, CDR1 is PRHDT, CDR2 FYEKMQ (reference sequence). Trimming pared 3 bases from V and 4 bases from J, leaving 11 bases between. This CDR3 comprises 14 residues. Per the authors' pipeline: In papillary thyroid cancer, a distant-metastasis classifier was built using CDR3 differences across clinicopathological groups. With MiXCR, TCRdb called clones anew from the PCR reads. In this record, the V and J calls reflect TCRdb's handling and not the investigators' own analysis. The sample has 90,000 or so clones, 7.5% to 9% seen once.

The gene calls are TRBV13 and TRBJ2-3, with D tentatively TRBD2 (5 bases). The source of this sequence is a female donor with papillary thyroid cancer or a benign thyroid nodule (not recorded which). Some clones in this sample may be carry-over from other donors' samples. The sequenced material came from blood. In DNA, the CDR3 is TGTGCCAGCAGCTTTAGGCTAGCCCCAGATACGCAGTATTTT. It codes for CASSFRLAPDTQYF.